This TCR beta chain stems from a study of T cells in tuberculosis. Per germline, CDR1 LNHDA and CDR2 SQIVND (reference sequence). The CDR3 extends over 15 amino acids. V lost 6 bases and J lost 4, with 16 bases in between. Here immunoSEQ multiplex PCR was the method, and the copy in TCRdb shows in-frame clones only, minus some. The sample includes more than 30,000 clones, roughly 94% seen only once; the top ten take about 7.6%. The gene calls are TRBV19 and TRBJ1-5; TRBD1 is a possible D gene (6 bases). Sequences were obtained from PBMCs. This TCR was sampled from a donor aged 10-29 years with latent tuberculosis or without tuberculosis infection. CDR3 in amino acids: CASRLEYQGNQPQHF. The CDR3 nucleotides are TGTGCCAGTAGGTTAGAATACCAGGGGAATCAGCCCCAGCATTTT.